Included here is one T cell receptor (beta chain) sequence, with context. It has no known antigen specificity. Per-nucleotide qualities are absent, and no much larger clonotype sits a single base away. The sample comes from a study of T cell responses to AZD1222 COVID-19 vaccine (dated by TCRdb to the early 2020s). In the study overall: A total of approximately 250 trial participants underwent TCR sequencing, of whom 207 had received two doses of AZD1222 and 26 had received two doses of the MenACWY control vaccine. Trial participants were enrolled by age into subgroups of 18-55, 56-69 and 70-plus years, and about 150, 27 and 61 TCR-sequenced participants, respectively, were included in these subgroups. Broader findings and caveats from the paper: The whole spike protein was spanned by vaccine-associated CD4 TCRs, and dominant responses were seen in regions 160-218 and 743-854. Because no day 14 peak-response samples were available, repertoires were characterized only after the peak T cell response. A significant rise in spike-specific TCR breadth and depth was observed after two AZD1222 doses relative to day 0 and relative to MenACWY recipients. Only a handful of AZD1222 recipients were SARS-CoV-2 seropositive at baseline, limiting conclusions about previously exposed vaccinees. Reportedly, almost half of the unique spike-specific TCRs recognized epitopes lying outside the regions that are mutated in the B.1.351 and B.1.1.7 variants. In the small 56-69-year group, the increase in depth fell short of significance, most likely because of low power. Participants were mostly white British and included more females than males, and it was suggested by the authors that clonal diversity may have been underestimated.

The time point label of this sample denotes: about 28 days (+/-7) after the second vaccine dose. The sample's treatment or condition label, in plain terms: meningococcal conjugate vaccine given as trial control. Vaccinee samples were obtained from the UK trials COV001 and COV002, which included a single-blind randomized controlled phase 2/3 trial of AZD1222 (ChAdOx1 nCoV-19) in healthy adults. For TCRbeta chain sequencing, PBMC samples from trial participants were taken at day 0 and at day 28 after the second dose. The CDR3 regions of human TCRbeta chains were analyzed by immunosequencing. The study's processing was this. TCRs in the repertoires were matched against a reference library of SARS-CoV-2-specific TCRs that had been generated with the MIRA antigen-specificity platform. Breadth meant the fraction of unique TCRs that were SARS-CoV-2-associated, whereas depth meant the fraction of total T cells that were SARS-CoV-2-associated. Using the MIRA data, each spike-specific TCR was assigned both to the spike region to which the TCR was reactive and to a CD4 or CD8 class. Log10-transformed breadth and depth values were compared by one-way ANOVA with Sidak's multiple comparisons tests. In its TCRdb copy, this immuneACCESS table keeps in-frame sequences only and misses some clones. Where compared with another copy, unresolved V genes explain less than half of these, and the others have no known cause. The V and J calls and clone size were taken over from that table, and D and trimming were inferred from the DNA. The sample table holds about 64,000 clones, of which 75% to 95% were seen once. The ten most abundant clones make up 6.3% of the sample.

The sequence came from an adult who received the MenACWY meningococcal vaccine as a control. The sample in question was peripheral blood, obtained 28 days after the second dose of the MenACWY control vaccine.

Here is the DNA: TGTGCTAGTGGCACCGACAGTAATGAAAAACTGTTTTTT. This codes for CASGTDSNEKLFF. The chain joins TRBV12-5 to TRBJ1-4; TRBD1 might be the D gene, on 5 matching bases. Trimming costs V 6 bases and J 4 bases, and their ends lie 9 bases apart. From its cysteine to its phenylalanine, the CDR3 spans 13 amino acids. Kept here is only the CDR3 DNA, which spans 39 bases and is read in frame from base 1. CDR1 and CDR2, per the germline V gene, are LGHNT and FRNRAP. The full variable domain, with segments outside the CDR3 supplied by the reference TRBV12-5 and TRBJ1-4 proteins, appears as DARVTQTPRHKVTEMGQEVTMRCQPILGHNTVFWYRQTMMQGLELLAYFRNRAPLDDSGMPKDRFSAEMPDATLATLKIQPSEPRDSAVYFCASGTDSNEKLFFGSGTQLSVL.